This entry is about one T cell receptor (beta chain). Its antigen is not known. This sample stems from a study of cytomegalovirus exposure and HLA in healthy donors. Germline CDR1 is SEHNR and CDR2 is FQNEAQ (reference sequence). CDR3 length: 16 amino acids. Trimming shortened V by 1 base and J by 5 bases, and 17 bases separated the two germline ends. Study-level findings and limits: Accurate prediction of HLA-A and HLA-B alleles (for most subjects) was reportedly achieved from TCR beta sequences. It was likely that a cluster of highly shared sequence variants was a sequencing artifact.

Use of 60 Vbeta and 13 Jbeta primers characterized the PCR. TCRdb keeps only in-frame clones here, not all; method: immunoSEQ multiplex PCR. The sample consists of under 300,000 clones, just over 85% of them appearing once. Unrecorded immune exposure was likely among donors, who were nominally healthy when sampled. The chain recombines TRBV7-9 with TRBJ1-1; weak D call: TRBD1 (6 bases). This clonotype originated in a man aged 35-49 years in good health and CMV-seropositive. The specimen sequenced was PBMCs. The DNA of the CDR3 is TGTGCCAGCAGCTTAGGATTACAGGGAGGGAAGACTGAAGCTTTCTTT. Residues: CASSLGLQGGKTEAFF.